A selection of T cell receptor beta chains follows, all from one sample in a study of CD8 T cells in Susac syndrome. A single record per CDR3 protein comes from TCRdb applying MiXCR to the immunoSEQ multiplex PCR reads. Among 170,000 or so distinct CDR3 sequences listed, 94% were seen once. The sequencing input was CD4+ T cells from PBMCs. The receptors stem from a human donor with Susac syndrome. Both conserved end residues are part of each CDR3. A D gene is named only where the DNA matches it firmly. Clone size is stated in some rows and not others, as once, few, many or a class when expanded.

v_gene,abundance,d_gene,j_gene,CDR3aa,CDR3nt
TRBV29-1,NA,NA,TRBJ1-5,CSVAQGLTDQPQHF,TGCAGCGTTGCCCAAGGCCTAACTGATCAGCCCCAGCATTTT
TRBV7-8,few,NA,TRBJ2-7,CASSLLGSYEQYF,TGTGCCAGCAGCTTACTCGGGTCCTACGAGCAGTACTTC
TRBV6-5,NA,NA,TRBJ2-3,CASSYQRPADTQYF,TGTGCCAGCAGTTACCAACGACCTGCAGATACGCAGTATTTT
TRBV12-3/TRBV12-4,NA,NA,TRBJ2-3,CASSFGGASRGTQYF,TGTGCCAGCAGTTTTGGCGGGGCTAGCAGGGGGACGCAGTATTTT
TRBV9,NA,NA,TRBJ2-2,CASSMGPNTGELFF,TGTGCCAGCAGCATGGGACCCAACACCGGGGAGCTGTTTTTT
TRBV11-2,NA,NA,TRBJ2-3,CASSPRTGLRTDTQYF,TGTGCCAGCAGCCCCCGGACTGGCCTTCGCACAGATACGCAGTATTTT
TRBV20-1,NA,NA,TRBJ2-6,CSASDWQGTLSGANVLTF,TGCAGTGCCAGCGATTGGCAGGGGACACTCTCTGGGGCCAACGTCCTGACTTTC
TRBV9,NA,NA,TRBJ2-7,CASSGQGFAYEQYF,TGTGCCAGCAGCGGTCAGGGGTTCGCCTACGAGCAGTACTTC
TRBV29-1,NA,NA,TRBJ1-1,CSVARTEAFF,TGCAGCGTTGCAAGGACTGAAGCTTTCTTT
TRBV5-1,once,NA,TRBJ2-7,CASSLTSNEQYF,TGCGCCAGCAGCTTGACTTCCAACGAGCAGTACTTC
TRBV30,NA,TRBD1,TRBJ2-3,CAWSSRGRTDTQYF,TGTGCCTGGAGTAGTAGGGGGCGCACAGATACGCAGTATTTT
TRBV30,NA,TRBD2,TRBJ2-2,CAWSLGTSGGAELFF,TGTGCCTGGTCCCTCGGGACTAGCGGGGGCGCGGAGCTGTTTTTT
TRBV9,NA,TRBD1,TRBJ2-7,CASSVSGQGYEQYF,TGTGCCAGCAGCGTATCGGGACAGGGCTACGAGCAGTACTTC
TRBV20-1,once,TRBD2,TRBJ2-7,CSASSGGGTLREQYF,TGCAGTGCAAGCTCTGGCGGGGGGACCCTACGGGAGCAGTACTTC
TRBV29-1,once,NA,TRBJ1-2,CSVMGDYGYTF,TGCAGCGTTATGGGAGACTATGGCTACACCTTC
TRBV6-1,NA,NA,TRBJ1-1,CASSDLGGFNTEAFF,TGTGCCAGCAGTGACTTGGGGGGCTTCAACACTGAAGCTTTCTTT
TRBV5-1,once,TRBD1,TRBJ1-2,CASSPETGGLGGYTF,TGCGCCAGCAGCCCGGAGACAGGGGGCTTGGGTGGCTACACCTTC
TRBV5-6,NA,NA,TRBJ1-4,CASSFQGTGWEKLFF,TGTGCCAGCAGCTTCCAGGGAACAGGGTGGGAAAAACTGTTTTTT
TRBV18,NA,TRBD2,TRBJ2-3,CASSPYGLAGGADTQYF,TGTGCCAGCTCACCATACGGACTAGCGGGGGGCGCAGATACGCAGTATTTT
TRBV5-4,few,NA,TRBJ1-1,CASSTDGQGEAFF,TGTGCCAGCAGCACGGATGGACAAGGGGAAGCTTTCTTT
TRBV19,NA,TRBD1,TRBJ1-6,CASTVGQRNSPLHF,TGTGCCAGTACAGTGGGACAGAGGAATTCACCCCTCCACTTT
TRBV10-3,NA,NA,TRBJ2-4,CAISDSGDHKNIQYF,TGTGCCATCAGTGATTCAGGGGACCACAAAAACATTCAGTACTTC
TRBV20-1,NA,NA,TRBJ2-2,CSARDVHGTENTGELFF,TGCAGTGCTAGAGACGTGCACGGGACTGAGAACACCGGGGAGCTGTTTTTT
TRBV3-1,NA,TRBD1,TRBJ1-2,CASSQQQGRNGYTF,TGTGCCAGCAGCCAACAACAGGGGCGGAATGGCTACACCTTC
TRBV7-2,NA,NA,TRBJ2-2,CASSEYRATGELFF,TGTGCCAGCAGCGAATACAGGGCTACCGGGGAGCTGTTTTTT
TRBV29-1,once,NA,TRBJ2-3,CSVVRGGDTQYF,TGCAGCGTTGTTCGGGGCGGGGATACGCAGTATTTT
TRBV29-1,NA,TRBD1,TRBJ1-1,CSGTGENTEAFF,TGCAGCGGGACAGGGGAGAACACTGAAGCTTTCTTT
TRBV14,NA,NA,TRBJ1-2,CASSQEAGLNYGYTF,TGTGCCAGCAGCCAAGAGGCCGGCTTGAACTATGGCTACACCTTC
TRBV28,NA,TRBD1,TRBJ1-2,CASRRGLDGYTF,TGTGCCAGTCGCAGGGGGCTGGATGGCTACACCTTC
TRBV4-2,few,TRBD2,TRBJ2-1,CASSQGTSGGSSYNEQFF,TGTGCCAGCAGCCAAGGGACTAGCGGGGGCAGCTCCTACAATGAGCAGTTCTTC
TRBV20-1,NA,NA,TRBJ1-5,CSAATDGNQPQHF,TGCAGTGCTGCCACCGATGGGAATCAGCCCCAGCATTTT
TRBV9,NA,TRBD2,TRBJ2-5,CASSVGVAGMETQYF,TGTGCCAGCAGCGTAGGAGTAGCGGGGATGGAGACCCAGTACTTC
TRBV7-2,once,NA,TRBJ1-1,CASSLANGEAFF,TGTGCCAGCAGCTTAGCGAATGGTGAAGCTTTCTTT
TRBV20-1,once,NA,TRBJ2-2,CSAREQGPGELFF,TGCAGTGCTAGAGAGCAGGGGCCCGGGGAGCTGTTTTTT
TRBV20-1,NA,TRBD1,TRBJ1-1,CSARPATGRGTEAFF,TGCAGTGCTAGACCAGCGACAGGGAGGGGCACTGAAGCTTTCTTT
TRBV29-1,NA,NA,TRBJ1-2,CSAGRGAMDYGYTF,TGCAGCGCCGGAAGGGGGGCGATGGACTATGGCTACACCTTC
TRBV6-1,few,TRBD2,TRBJ2-7,CASSLPQRGAYEQYF,TGTGCCAGCAGCCTCCCCCAGCGGGGGGCCTACGAGCAGTACTTC
TRBV11-2,once,NA,TRBJ2-3,CASSPPGGRDTQYF,TGTGCCAGCAGCCCCCCGGGGGGCAGGGATACGCAGTATTTT
TRBV12-3/TRBV12-4,NA,NA,TRBJ1-4,CASRGDRASKLFF,TGTGCCAGCAGGGGGGACCGGGCCTCGAAACTGTTTTTT